What follows are 16 T cell receptor beta chains derived from one specimen sequenced in a study of long-term antiretroviral therapy in people with HIV. At survey level, the immunoSEQ assay was run in its v3.0 version. The table came from immunoSEQ multiplex PCR; TCRdb's copy has only in-frame clones and leaves some out. The sample has 20,000 to 30,000 clones, around 85% seen once. Sample: unsorted PBMCs, taken 0.7 years before starting antiretroviral therapy. Receptor source: a man aged 25 to 40 with HIV.

CDR3 DNA: TGTGCCAGCAGTGTAGAACAGGGAAATTGGAGCGGCTACACCTTC. Its translation: CASSVEQGNWSGYTF. The V gene is TRBV2, the J gene TRBJ1-2, with a weak D call TRBD1 (6 bases). The CDR3 sequence is 15 residues long. Trimming removed 4 bases from V and 8 bases from J, with 20 bases in between. Germline assignment: CDR1 SNHLY and CDR2 FYNNEI.

This clone was counted between two and nine times. This chain connects TRBV7-9 to TRBJ2-7; D not certain. V lost 1 base and J lost 1, with 11 bases in between. This CDR3 comprises 15 residues. CDR1 and CDR2 from the germline V gene are SEHNR and FQNEAQ (reference sequence). In DNA form, the CDR3 reads TGTGCCAGCAGCTTAGAGGAAAGTGATTCCTACGAGCAGTACTTC. It yields the protein CASSLEESDSYEQYF.

This chain connects TRBV7-6 to TRBJ2-7, with TRBD1 matching 8 bases. V dropped 4 bases and J dropped 2; count of bases not matched to a gene: 4. Germline lookup yields CDR1 SGHVS and CDR2 FNYEAQ. This CDR3 spans 14 amino acids. Written as DNA, the CDR3 is TGTGCCAGCAGCTCGGACAGGGCAGCCTACGAGCAGTACTTC. Protein: CASSSDRAAYEQYF.

The rearrangement uses TRBV6-6 and TRBJ1-1, with 8 bases aligning to TRBD1. Per germline, CDR1 MNHNY and CDR2 SVGAGI (reference sequence). The CDR3 covers 16 residues. V shed 5 bases and J 1 base; nucleotides not matched to a gene: 9. DNA for the CDR3: TGTGCCAGCAGTCACCCCCGGACAGGGTCGAACACTGAAGCTTTCTTT. This codes for CASSHPRTGSNTEAFF.

This clone was found a few times. The V gene is TRBV4-1, the J gene TRBJ1-1, with TRBD1 as a possible D gene (5 bases). Germline CDR1 and CDR2: MGHRA and YSYEKL. This CDR3 comprises 13 residues. Trimming cost V 3 bases and J 3 bases, with 8 bases left between them. CDR3 region: CASSQTVYTEAFF. In DNA, the CDR3 is TGCGCCAGCAGCCAGACAGTTTACACTGAAGCTTTCTTT.

This chain joins TRBV2 and TRBJ1-2, with D tentatively TRBD1 (5 bases). Per germline, CDR1 SNHLY and CDR2 FYNNEI. This CDR3 has 15 amino acids. V lost 9 bases and J lost 0, with 17 bases in between. Written as DNA, the CDR3 is TGTGCCAGGAACCCCGGGCAGGGCTCTAACTATGGCTACACCTTC. Translation gives CARNPGQGSNYGYTF.

The chain is built from TRBV6-5 and TRBJ2-6; D not certain. The CDR3 is 14 amino acids. Germline CDR1 MNHEY, CDR2 SVGAGI. Between the trimmed V and J ends, which lost 5 bases and 0 bases, there was a span of 5 bases. DNA for the CDR3: TGTGCCAGCAGTGCTATCTCTGGGGCCAACGTCCTGACTTTC. It translates to CASSAISGANVLTF.

The V call is TRBV5-1, the J call TRBJ2-1; the D is unclear. Germline CDR1 and CDR2: SGHRS and YFSETQ. The V end was cut by 1 base, the J end by 8 bases, with 10 bases between. The CDR3 is 13 residues long. The CDR3 spells CASSLKAGYEQFF. The DNA for the CDR3 is TGCGCCAGCAGCTTGAAGGCAGGCTATGAGCAGTTCTTC.

This clone showed up just once. At one of its ends the junction is not consistent with the germline gene, which may arise from a read error. The chain joins TRBV19 to TRBJ2-6, with no clear D. The CDR3 length is 15 residues. The germline V gene encodes CDR1 LNHDA and CDR2 SQIVND (reference sequence). CDR3 nucleotide sequence: TGCGCCTCAGGAAGTAAGAAAACTGGGGCCAACGTCCTGACTTTC. Amino acid sequence: CASGSKKTGANVLTF.

The chain couples TRBV4-1 to TRBJ2-7; 7 bases map to TRBD2. Germline CDR1 and CDR2: MGHRA and YSYEKL. The CDR3 spans 17 residues. V shed 4 bases, J shed 4 bases, and the junction held 16 bases outside the gene matches. CDR3 DNA sequence: TGCGCCAGCAGCCTCCTGCTCGGGACTACCCGACCATACGAGCAGTACTTC. Protein sequence: CASSLLLGTTRPYEQYF.

A word on this clone: This CDR3 is also generated by other DNA sequences in the sample. This chain uses TRBV7-9 with TRBJ2-7; D may be TRBD1 or TRBD2 (5 bases each). This CDR3 is 13 amino acids long. Between the trimmed V and J ends, which lost 5 bases and 4 bases, there was a span of 12 bases. CDR1 and CDR2 from the germline V gene are SEHNR and FQNEAQ (reference sequence). The CDR3 bases are TGTGCCAGCAGCCCTAAGGGACCGTACGAGCAGTACTTC. Protein sequence: CASSPKGPYEQYF.

The chain joins TRBV19 to TRBJ2-7; no reliable D call. Germline CDR1 and CDR2: LNHDA and SQIVND (reference sequence). CDR3 length equals 13 residues. Trimming took 3 bases from V and 5 from J, leaving 11 bases between them. DNA for the CDR3: TGTGCCAGTAGTATGGTGCGGAGTGACGAGCAGTACTTC. It translates to CASSMVRSDEQYF.

The rearrangement joins TRBV9 to TRBJ2-1, with TRBD2 matching 14 bases. The CDR3 has 16 residues. CDR1 SGDLS and CDR2 YYNGEE come from the germline V gene. V lost 4 bases, J lost 2 bases, and 2 bases stayed unmatched. In DNA form, the CDR3 reads TGTGCCAGCAGCTTGACTAGCGGGGGGGCCTACAATGAGCAGTTCTTC. It encodes CASSLTSGGAYNEQFF.

The chain recombines TRBV5-1 with TRBJ2-7, with 14 bases that match TRBD2. The V and J ends lost 4 bases and 2 bases, in that order; junction bases with no gene match: 11. Germline CDR1 SGHRS, CDR2 YFSETQ. CDR3 length equals 18 residues. This chain's CDR3 is CASSTNPGTSGSAYEQYF. For the CDR3, the DNA is TGCGCCAGCAGCACAAACCCCGGGACTAGCGGGAGCGCCTACGAGCAGTACTTC.

This clone was counted a single time. The rearrangement uses TRBV7-2 and TRBJ2-5, with 7 bases lining up with TRBD2. CDR3 length equals 14 residues. Germline V gene lookup returns CDR1 SGHTA and CDR2 FQGNSA. After removal of 4 bases from V and 2 bases from J, the junction contained 4 bases not matched to a gene. CDR3 in DNA: TGTGCCAGCAGCTCGGGACTACCACAAGAGACCCAGTACTTC. Its translation: CASSSGLPQETQYF.

The chain uses TRBV7-2 and TRBJ2-3; 13 bases map to TRBD2. The CDR3 is 16 amino acids. From germline, CDR1 is SGHTA and CDR2 FQGNSA. V trimming: 6 bases; J trimming: 3 bases; junction bases outside the gene matches: 6. CDR3 in DNA: TGTGCCAGCAGTCTGGGACTAGCGGGACGTACAGATACGCAGTATTTT. Protein product: CASSLGLAGRTDTQYF.